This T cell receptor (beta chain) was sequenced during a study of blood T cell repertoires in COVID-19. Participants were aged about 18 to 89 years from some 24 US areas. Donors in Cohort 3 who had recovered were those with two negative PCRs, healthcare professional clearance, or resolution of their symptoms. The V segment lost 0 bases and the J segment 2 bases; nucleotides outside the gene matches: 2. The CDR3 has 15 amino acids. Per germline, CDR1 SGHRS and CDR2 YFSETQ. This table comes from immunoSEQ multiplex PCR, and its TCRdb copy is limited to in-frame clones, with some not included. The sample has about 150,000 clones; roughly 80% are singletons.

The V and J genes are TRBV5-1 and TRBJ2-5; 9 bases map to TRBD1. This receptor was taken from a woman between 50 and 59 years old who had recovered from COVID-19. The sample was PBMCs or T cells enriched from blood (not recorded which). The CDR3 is CASSLAGTGQETQYF. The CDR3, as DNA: TGCGCCAGCAGCTTGGCGGGGACAGGGCAAGAGACCCAGTACTTC.